This T cell receptor (beta chain) came from a study of blood T cell repertoires in COVID-19. About the research overall: From T cells, B-cell-depleted T cells, or PBMCs came the material, which was cDNA or gDNA.

Participants, 18 to 89 years old, spanned under 25 US areas. Cohort allocation depended upon clinical history that participants reported. Within 2 weeks before study entry, exposed participants met a COVID-19 case. Germline assignment: CDR1 LGHDT and CDR2 YNNKEL (reference sequence). V trimming: 1 base; J trimming: 7 bases; junction bases outside the gene matches: 11. The length of the CDR3 is 18 residues. The method was immunoSEQ multiplex PCR; TCRdb's version includes in-frame clones alone and lacks a portion of them. Here the sample spans 250,000 to 300,000 clones, about four fifths being singletons.

The chain carries TRBV3-1 (or the pseudogene TRBV3-2) and TRBJ2-7; 15 bases agree with TRBD2. The clonotype comes from a man aged 35-49 years who had been exposed to COVID-19. The sample comprised PBMCs or T cells enriched from blood (not recorded which). The CDR3 coding sequence is TGTGCCAGCAGCCAAGGGACTAGCGGGAGGGCCGGGTGGAATGAGCAGTACTTC. Translation gives CASSQGTSGRAGWNEQYF.